The T cell receptor (beta chain) under discussion was sequenced for a study of brain T cells in children with intractable seizures. Time point reported: blood from clinic visit 5 months post-surgery; TSC patient then seizure free. The sequenced cases were selected for having the highest brain T cell transcript signatures. At least one anti-epileptic drug was given before surgery. Clones were read by immunoSEQ multiplex PCR, and TCRdb kept only the in-frame ones, dropping some. This sample has a few hundred thousand clones, with more than 85% found just once. Study-level results: Clones missing pre-surgery may reflect undersampling of that blood sample. HCMV serostatus was not known, and viral specificity came from CDR3 similarity only.

As for this clone: Its antigen is not identified.

This CDR3 comprises 15 residues. Per germline, CDR1 LGHDT and CDR2 YNNKEL (reference sequence). Deletions cut 1 base from V and 4 bases from J, with 13 bases between. The chain uses TRBV3-1 (or the pseudogene TRBV3-2) and TRBJ1-1; D is unresolved. The TCR was taken from a boy younger than two with tuberous sclerosis and intractable seizures. Specimen: peripheral blood, collected roughly 5 months after surgery. The CDR3 sequence: CASSQGLSGVTEAFF. In DNA, the CDR3 is TGTGCCAGCAGCCAAGGATTGTCGGGTGTCACTGAAGCTTTCTTT.